The sequence of this T cell receptor beta chain was determined in a study of shared clonotypes between healthy human individuals. The CDR3 consists of 15 residues. CDR1 SGHTA and CDR2 FQGNSA come from the germline V gene. With 8 bases clipped from V and 10 bases from J, the junction kept 9 bases outside the gene matches. The repertoire was sequenced with immunoSEQ multiplex PCR; TCRdb's copy has only in-frame clones and lacks some. The sample contains 950,000 to 1,100,000 clones, roughly 80% of which appear only once. This clonotype originated in a man younger than 35 in good health. Input material: memory CD4+ T cells sorted from blood. This sample's subset: CD45RA-negative fraction. The rearrangement links TRBV7-2 to TRBJ2-1; TRBD2 matches at 15 bases. The CDR3: CASLPGLAGGAEQFF. CDR3 coding DNA: TGTGCCAGCCTACCGGGACTAGCGGGGGGAGCGGAGCAGTTCTTC. Drawing the rest from reference TRBV7-2 and TRBJ2-1, the complete variable domain is GAGVSQSPSNKVTEKGKDVELRCDPISGHTALYWYRQSLGQGLEFLIYFQGNSAPDKSGLPSDRFSAERTGGSVSTLTIQRTQQEDSAVYLCASLPGLAGGAEQFFGPGTRLTVL.